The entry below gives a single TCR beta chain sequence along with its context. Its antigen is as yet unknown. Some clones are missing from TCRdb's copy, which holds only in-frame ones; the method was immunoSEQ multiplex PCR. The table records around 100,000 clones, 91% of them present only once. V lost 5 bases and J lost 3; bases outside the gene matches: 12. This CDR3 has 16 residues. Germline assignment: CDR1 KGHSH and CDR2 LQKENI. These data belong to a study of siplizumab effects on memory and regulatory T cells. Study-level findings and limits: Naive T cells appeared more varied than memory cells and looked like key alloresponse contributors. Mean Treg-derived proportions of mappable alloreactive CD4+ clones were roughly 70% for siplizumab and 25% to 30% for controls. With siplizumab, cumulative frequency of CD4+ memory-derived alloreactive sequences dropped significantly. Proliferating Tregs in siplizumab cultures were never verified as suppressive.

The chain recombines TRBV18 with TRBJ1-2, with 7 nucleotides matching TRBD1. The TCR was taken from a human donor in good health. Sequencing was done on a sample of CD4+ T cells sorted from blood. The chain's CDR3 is CASSWRETGYDYGYTF. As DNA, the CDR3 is TGTGCCAGCTCATGGCGGGAGACAGGGTATGACTATGGCTACACCTTC.